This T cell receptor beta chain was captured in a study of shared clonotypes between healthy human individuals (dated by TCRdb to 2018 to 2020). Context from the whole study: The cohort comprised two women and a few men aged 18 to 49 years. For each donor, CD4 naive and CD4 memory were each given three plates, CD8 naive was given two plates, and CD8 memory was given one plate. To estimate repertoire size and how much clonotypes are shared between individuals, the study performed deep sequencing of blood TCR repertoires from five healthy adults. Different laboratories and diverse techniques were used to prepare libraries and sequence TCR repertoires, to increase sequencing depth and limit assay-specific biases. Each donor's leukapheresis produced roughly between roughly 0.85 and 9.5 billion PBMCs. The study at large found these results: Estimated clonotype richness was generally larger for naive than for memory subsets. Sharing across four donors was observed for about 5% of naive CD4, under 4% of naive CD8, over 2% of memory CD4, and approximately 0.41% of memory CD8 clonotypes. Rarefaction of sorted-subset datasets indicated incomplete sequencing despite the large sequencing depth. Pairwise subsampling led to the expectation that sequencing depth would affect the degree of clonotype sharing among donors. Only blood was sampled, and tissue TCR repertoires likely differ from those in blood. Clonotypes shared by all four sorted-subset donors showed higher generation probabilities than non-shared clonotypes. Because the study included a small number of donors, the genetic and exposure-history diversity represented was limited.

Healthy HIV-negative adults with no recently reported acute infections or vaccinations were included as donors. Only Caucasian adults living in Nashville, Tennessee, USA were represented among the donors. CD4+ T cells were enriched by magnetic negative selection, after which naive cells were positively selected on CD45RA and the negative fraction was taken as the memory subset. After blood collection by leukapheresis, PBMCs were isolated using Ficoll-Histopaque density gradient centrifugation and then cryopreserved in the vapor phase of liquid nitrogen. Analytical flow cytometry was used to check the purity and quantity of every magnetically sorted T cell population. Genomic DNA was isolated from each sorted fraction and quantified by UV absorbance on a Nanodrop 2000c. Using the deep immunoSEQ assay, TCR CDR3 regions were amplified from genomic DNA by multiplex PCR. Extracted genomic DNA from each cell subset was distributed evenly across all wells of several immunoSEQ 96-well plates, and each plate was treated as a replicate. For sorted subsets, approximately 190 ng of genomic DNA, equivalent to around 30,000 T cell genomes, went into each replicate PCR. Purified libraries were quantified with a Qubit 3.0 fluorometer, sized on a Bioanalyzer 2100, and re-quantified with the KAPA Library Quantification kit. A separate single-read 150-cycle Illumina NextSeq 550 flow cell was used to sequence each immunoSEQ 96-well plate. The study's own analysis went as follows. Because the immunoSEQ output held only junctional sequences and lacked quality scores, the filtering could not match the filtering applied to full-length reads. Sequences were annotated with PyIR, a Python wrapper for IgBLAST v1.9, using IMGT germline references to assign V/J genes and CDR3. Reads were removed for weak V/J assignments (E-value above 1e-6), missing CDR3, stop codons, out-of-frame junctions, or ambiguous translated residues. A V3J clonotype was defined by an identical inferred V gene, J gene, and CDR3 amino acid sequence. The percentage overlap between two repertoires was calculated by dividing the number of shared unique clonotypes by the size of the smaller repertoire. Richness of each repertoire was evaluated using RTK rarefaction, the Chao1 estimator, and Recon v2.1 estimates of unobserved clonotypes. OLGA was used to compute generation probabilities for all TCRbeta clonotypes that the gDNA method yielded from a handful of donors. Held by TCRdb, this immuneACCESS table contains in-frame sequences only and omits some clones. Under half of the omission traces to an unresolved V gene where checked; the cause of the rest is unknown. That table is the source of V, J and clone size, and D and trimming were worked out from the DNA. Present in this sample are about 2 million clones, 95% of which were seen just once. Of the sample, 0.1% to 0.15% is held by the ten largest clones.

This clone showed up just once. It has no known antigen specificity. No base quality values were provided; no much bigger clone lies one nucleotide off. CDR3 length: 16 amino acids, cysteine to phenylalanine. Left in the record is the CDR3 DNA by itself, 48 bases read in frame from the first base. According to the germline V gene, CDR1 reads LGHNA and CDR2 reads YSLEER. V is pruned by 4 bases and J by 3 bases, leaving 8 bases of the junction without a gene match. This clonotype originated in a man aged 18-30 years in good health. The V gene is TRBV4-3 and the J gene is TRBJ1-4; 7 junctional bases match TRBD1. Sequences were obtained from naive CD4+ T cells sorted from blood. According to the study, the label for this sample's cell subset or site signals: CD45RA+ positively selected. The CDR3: CASSPNQGVPNEKLFF. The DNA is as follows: TGCGCCAGCAGCCCGAATCAGGGGGTGCCTAATGAAAAACTGTTTTTT.